This T cell receptor beta chain was documented in a study of PD-L1 blockade in urothelial cancer (dated by TCRdb to the late 2010s). For context, the study as a whole: Every patient began therapy in 2014 and was given atezolizumab 1,200 mg intravenously every 3 weeks. Pretreatment tumor samples, along with matched peripheral blood serially collected before and after atezolizumab treatment, were subjected to TCR sequencing. In the same patients, pretreatment tumors underwent whole exome sequencing and RNA sequencing in addition to TCR sequencing. The study, an exploratory multi-omic analysis, examined somatic, immune and clinical correlates of response to PD-L1 blockade with atezolizumab in urothelial cancer. About 90% of the roughly 30 patients were identified as males with urothelial cancer of bladder origin, and a prior smoking history was reported by 18 of 29 patients. Under 30 patients had pretreatment blood TCR-seq, about 24 had at least one posttreatment blood collection, and about 24 had tumor TCR-seq. Blood samples were analyzed at 3 weeks after treatment start (second dose) and at 6 weeks after treatment start. Durable clinical benefit meant progression-free survival longer than 6 months, and TCR features were also tested against progression-free and overall survival. Patients had an ECOG performance status of 0 or 1 and had received between 0 and 3 prior chemotherapy regimens. Blood samples gave a median of approximately 150,000 T cells and approximately 80,000 unique TCRs, with a median clonality of approximately 0.08. Durable clinical benefit was achieved by nine patients but not by the remaining 20.

A cohort of approximately 30 patients with locally advanced or metastatic urothelial carcinoma, treated at Memorial Sloan Kettering on a trial protocol, was included. Peripheral blood mononuclear cells were collected pretreatment and during treatment, with between 1 and 8 total time points per patient. The Qiagen DNeasy Blood extraction kit was used to purify genomic DNA from total PBMCs and from tumor samples. Collected pretreatment and during treatment, PBMCs were isolated and stored as previously described. Notes on this clone: Its target antigen remains unknown. The sample holds no much larger clone one base away, and base qualities are not on file.

Synthetic TCR analog templates were spiked into each PCR so that absolute template abundance could be estimated from read counts. TCRbeta CDR3 regions were amplified from genomic DNA with bias-controlled V and J gene primers using the immunoSEQ assay. Sequencing of rearranged TCRbeta segments was done at approximately 20X coverage. The original pipeline was this. Clustering was used to correct sequencing errors, and CDR3s were annotated against IMGT so that V, D and J genes could be assigned. Downstream analyses used only productive TCRbeta rearrangements and left out out-of-frame or stop-codon sequences. Clonality was calculated as one minus the Shannon entropy normalized by the log of the number of unique productive sequences. Fisher's exact test with Benjamini-Hochberg correction, using a cutoff of adjusted p below 0.01, was how clones that differed between time points or between blood and tumor were identified. TCRdb limited this immuneACCESS table to in-frame rearrangements with V and J called. A share of clones is missing; checked studies link under half to unresolved V genes, and the rest is unexplained. The D gene and trimming were derived from the DNA, and the V and J assignments and clone size from that table. The sample table records more than 45,000 clones; roughly 80% of these occur just once. The ten biggest clones cover 3% to 4% of the sample.

Taken from the germline V gene, the CDR1 and CDR2 loops are SNHLY and FYNNEI. The CDR3 holds 15 amino acids from the cysteine to the phenylalanine. CDR3 DNA only is kept here, 45 bases in frame from base 1. The junction shows trimming of 1 base on V and 0 bases on J, plus 4 bases between the germline ends. Overall study outcomes, separate from this receptor: Because the sample size was small (n ≈ 27) and many exploratory analyses were performed, the results are intended to be hypothesis-generating. Improved progression-free and overall survival was associated with having pretreatment peripheral blood TCR clonality below the median. At 3 weeks after the start of treatment, tumor-associated TCR clones in peripheral blood had expanded more in patients with durable benefit (n of about 20, p = 0.022).

This sequence uses TRBV2 and TRBJ1-6; no D gene call is confident. The sequence was obtained from a man between 65 and 85 years old with urothelial cancer. The sample consisted of PBMCs, taken around atezolizumab (anti-PD-L1) treatment. The CDR3 reads CASSEDRSYNSPLHF. The sequenced DNA: TGTGCCAGCAGTGAAGATCGCTCCTATAATTCACCCCTCCACTTT.